This record covers a single T cell receptor (beta chain). Its antigen is still unknown. This sample was taken from a study of shared clonotypes between healthy human individuals. At the level of the study: Three men and a couple of women, aged 18 to 49, were donors.

Germline-derived CDR1 and CDR2 are SGHRS and YFSETQ. CDR3 length: 17 amino acids. Trimming took off 3 bases at V and 4 bases at J, with 20 bases between the two ends. General study results and limits: A handful of donors shared approximately 5% of their naive CD4 clonotypes.

The assay was immunoSEQ multiplex PCR, and TCRdb's table has in-frame clones only and misses some. Of millions of clones in the sample, roughly 93% were seen once. The sequenced sample consisted of naive CD4+ T cells from PBMCs. The subset: CD45RA+ positively selected. The sequence came from a man younger than 35 in good health. Some clones in this sample may be carry-over from other donors' samples. V and J are TRBV5-1 and TRBJ2-1; a possible D gene is TRBD2 (6 bases). The CDR3 sequence is CASSSLPGTSRYNEQFF. In DNA form, the CDR3 reads TGCGCCAGCAGCTCACTCCCCGGAACTAGCAGATACAATGAGCAGTTCTTC.